This paragraph reports one T cell receptor beta chain. The data are from a study of blood T cell repertoires in COVID-19. Study in general: Sources were T cells, B-cell-depleted T cells, or PBMCs; the material itself was cDNA or gDNA.

The method was immunoSEQ multiplex PCR; TCRdb's version includes in-frame clones alone and lacks a portion of them. The data hold around 250,000 clones, with 80% to 90% observed a single time. Trimming removed 8 bases from V and 3 bases from J; junction bases left unmatched: 7. This CDR3 region has 14 residues. Germline CDR1 SNHLY, CDR2 FYNNEI. The chain uses TRBV2 and TRBJ2-3; 8 positions match TRBD2. Input material: peripheral blood. The TCR originated in a man aged 80 or over with acute or convalescent COVID-19. The DNA of the CDR3 is TGTGCCAGCCGCCAGCGGGAGTCTACAGATACGCAGTATTTT. This sequence encodes CASRQRESTDTQYF.